This TCR beta chain appears in the sequencing data of a study of OX40 agonist ivuxolimab in advanced cancers. This CDR3 region has 17 residues. Losses at the gene ends were 0 bases for V and 4 bases for J; bases not matched to a gene: 10. The germline gives CDR1 SGDLS, CDR2 YYNGEE. Study-wide points: CD8+ T cells averaged more expanded clones than CD4+.

About this clone: Its cognate antigen is unknown.

The table came from immunoSEQ multiplex PCR; TCRdb's copy has only in-frame clones and leaves some out. Here the sample spans about 43,000 clones, approximately 90% being singletons. This receptor was obtained from an adult with an advanced solid tumor such as melanoma, head and neck, liver or kidney cancer. Sequenced here: CD4+ or CD8+ T cells sorted from blood, sampled in a trial of the OX40 agonist ivuxolimab. The rearrangement joins TRBV9 to TRBJ2-7; 10 nucleotides line up with TRBD2. CDR3 nucleotides: TGTGCCAGCAGCGTAGAGGAGTCTAGCGGGAGTCGGTACGAGCAGTACTTC. Translating it yields CASSVEESSGSRYEQYF.